This T cell receptor beta chain came from a study of glioma-infiltrating T cells after dendritic cell vaccination. The CDR3 totals 16 residues. V lost 1 base to trimming and J lost 0 bases, with 13 bases between them. Per the germline V gene, CDR1 is GTSNPN and CDR2 is SVGIG (reference sequence). Using immunoSEQ multiplex PCR, the repertoire was profiled, and TCRdb retains in-frame clones only, with some absent. The data contain approximately 100,000 clones, about four fifths of them singletons. The sample was blood, taken before dendritic cell vaccination. This rearrangement joins TRBV30 to TRBJ2-1, with TRBD2 as a possible D gene (6 bases). The sequence derives from a human donor with glioblastoma. CDR3 coding DNA: TGTGCCTGGAGTGCCCGGCTAGCGAGCTCCTACAATGAGCAGTTCTTC. Its protein is CAWSARLASSYNEQFF.